This T cell receptor beta chain was found in a study of neurological immune-mediated disorders. The study, taken as a whole, reports: Across subjects, no CDR3 amino acid sequence appeared in expanded clones of more than one subject, a finding that suggested private repertoires in all groups. TCR clonal expansion peaked in HTLV-1-associated myelopathy patients and was lowest in multiple sclerosis patients.

Noted time point: technical triplicate 3. The cell input for sorted libraries was more than 750,000, and those cells were CD4+ or CD8+ T cells. Trimming stripped 0 bases from V and 5 bases from J, with 5 bases between. The CDR3 length is 13 residues. Germline CDR1 and CDR2: SGHRS and YFSETQ. This clonotype has a count of ten or more. Its antigen remains unknown. Template-switch 5'RACE cDNA synthesis added a 10-nucleotide unique molecular identifier. TCRdb re-called the 5' RACE reads through MiXCR, storing one row per CDR3 protein. This sample has approximately 28,000 distinct CDR3 sequences, with about 16% found just once.

The source of this sequence is a female donor with HTLV-1-associated myelopathy (HAM/TSP). The chain employs TRBV5-1 and TRBJ2-2; no clear D. The sequenced sample was CD4+ T cells from blood. The CDR3 loop is CASSLVPTGELFF. CDR3 bases: TGCGCCAGCAGCTTGGTCCCAACCGGGGAGCTGTTTTTT.